This is a list of T cell receptor beta chains from one sample in a study of T cells in Graves' hyperthyroidism and ophthalmopathy. TCRdb ran MiXCR on the multiplex PCR reads and lists one entry per CDR3 protein. The sample records hundreds of thousands of distinct CDR3 sequences, around 20% being singletons. The specimen was blood. These receptors were obtained from a man in his forties or fifties with Graves' ophthalmopathy. CDR3s include the opening cysteine and the closing phenylalanine or tryptophan. D genes are given only for firm matches. Some rows mark clone size as missing; the rest say once, few, many or name a class of expanded clone.

v_gene	d_gene	j_gene	abundance	CDR3nt	CDR3aa
TRBV20-1	TRBD1	TRBJ2-1	many	TGCAGTGCAAGCCCCCCTGGGGACAGGCTCCACAATGAGCAGTTCTTC	CSASPPGDRLHNEQFF
TRBV6-2/TRBV6-3	TRBD1	TRBJ2-3	.	TGTGCCAGCAGGCCGGGACAGGGTCCCCATAGCACAGATACGCAGTATTTT	CASRPGQGPHSTDTQYF
TRBV7-8	TRBD2	TRBJ2-5	many	TGTGCCAGCAGGCCCGCCCGAGCGGGAGGGTTGGAGACCCAGTACTTC	CASRPARAGGLETQYF
TRBV18	TRBD2	TRBJ2-1	.	TGTGCCAGCACACTACTAGCGGGAGGCTACAATGAGCAGTTCTTC	CASTLLAGGYNEQFF
TRBV7-9	.	TRBJ2-3	many	TGTGCCAGCAGTGGTAGGGGCCAGACAGATACGCAGTATTTT	CASSGRGQTDTQYF
TRBV12-3/TRBV12-4	.	TRBJ2-7	many	TGTGCCAGCAGTTTCCCCGGGGGTCGGCAGTACTTC	CASSFPGGRQYF
TRBV28	TRBD1	TRBJ2-1	few	TGTGCCAGCCTTGGGGGACAGGGGATGACCTACAATGAGCAGTTCTTC	CASLGGQGMTYNEQFF
TRBV10-3	.	TRBJ2-2	many	TGTGCCATCATGGAAGGGCCTCGGGGGACCGGGGAGCTGTTTTTT	CAIMEGPRGTGELFF
TRBV12-3/TRBV12-4	.	TRBJ1-2	many	TGTGCCAGCAGTTTCGGGGGAGGCTACTATGGCTACACCTTC	CASSFGGGYYGYTF
TRBV9	.	TRBJ2-5	.	TGTGCCAGCAGTTTCAGGGAAAGCGCGACCCAGTACTTC	CASSFRESATQYF
TRBV20-1	.	TRBJ1-1	.	TGCAGTGCTAGAGATCAGGGGCTCATGAACACTGAAGCTTTCTTT	CSARDQGLMNTEAFF